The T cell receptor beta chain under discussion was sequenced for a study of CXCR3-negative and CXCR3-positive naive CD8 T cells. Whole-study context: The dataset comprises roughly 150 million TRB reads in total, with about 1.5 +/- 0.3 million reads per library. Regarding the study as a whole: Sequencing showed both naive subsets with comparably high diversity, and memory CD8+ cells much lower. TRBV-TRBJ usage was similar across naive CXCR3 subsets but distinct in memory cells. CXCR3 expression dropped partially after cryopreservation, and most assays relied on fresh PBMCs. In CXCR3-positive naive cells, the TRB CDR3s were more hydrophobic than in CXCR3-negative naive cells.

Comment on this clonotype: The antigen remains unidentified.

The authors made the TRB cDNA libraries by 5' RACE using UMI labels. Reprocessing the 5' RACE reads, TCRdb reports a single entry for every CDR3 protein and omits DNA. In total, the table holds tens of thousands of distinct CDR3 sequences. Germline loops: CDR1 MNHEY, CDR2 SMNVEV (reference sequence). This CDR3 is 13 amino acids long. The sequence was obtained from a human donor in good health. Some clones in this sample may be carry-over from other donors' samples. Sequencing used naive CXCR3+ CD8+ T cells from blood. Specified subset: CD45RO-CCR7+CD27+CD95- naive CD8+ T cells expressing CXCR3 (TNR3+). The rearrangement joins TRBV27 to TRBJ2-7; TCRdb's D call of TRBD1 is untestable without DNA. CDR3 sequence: CASSWGRVNEQYF.